The TCR beta chain under discussion was sequenced for a study of blood T cell repertoires in COVID-19. Which cohort a participant joined came from the clinical history participants gave. Cohort 3 recovered donors had two negative PCRs, clearance, or symptom resolution. The protocol was immunoSEQ multiplex PCR, while the TCRdb copy is restricted to in-frame clones and leaves out a portion. The sample lists 160,000 or so clones, roughly 84% seen once, with 18% in the top ten. V was clipped by 2 bases and J by 4 bases, with 11 bases between them. In germline, CDR1 is SSHAT, CDR2 FNYEAQ (reference sequence). This CDR3 has 14 amino acids.

The chain has TRBV7-7 and TRBJ2-5; a possible D gene is TRBD2 (6 bases). Specimen: PBMCs or T cells enriched from blood (not recorded which). The sequence derives from a man aged 55 to 70 who had recovered from COVID-19. CDR3 DNA sequence: TGTGCCAGCAGCTTATCGTTGGGGGGAGAGACCCAGTACTTC. This sequence encodes CASSLSLGGETQYF.